The table lists the clone carrying this T cell receptor (beta chain) with a few counts. Its antigen is unidentified. Through a sample-barcoded 5' primer and a J-beta primer mix, a second PCR was run for roughly 7 to 11 cycles. TCRdb re-analysed the 5' RACE reads in MiXCR, keeping a single row per CDR3 protein. The table shows around 1.5 million distinct CDR3 sequences, with roughly 40% occurring only once. This entry is derived from a study of blood T cells in healthy people across ages. Study outcomes and limitations: Samples with more naive T cells showed higher observed beta diversity.

This CDR3 has 16 amino acids. V shed 1 base and J 5 bases; nucleotides not matched to a gene: 10. V gene TRBV12-3 or TRBV12-4 combines with J gene TRBJ2-7; 8 positions agree with TRBD2. This TCR derives from a woman aged 18-30 years in good health. Sequenced input: blood. This CDR3 is CASSLDNAGGRDEQYF. The CDR3 DNA reads as TGTGCCAGCAGTTTAGATAATGCGGGGGGACGGGACGAGCAGTACTTC.